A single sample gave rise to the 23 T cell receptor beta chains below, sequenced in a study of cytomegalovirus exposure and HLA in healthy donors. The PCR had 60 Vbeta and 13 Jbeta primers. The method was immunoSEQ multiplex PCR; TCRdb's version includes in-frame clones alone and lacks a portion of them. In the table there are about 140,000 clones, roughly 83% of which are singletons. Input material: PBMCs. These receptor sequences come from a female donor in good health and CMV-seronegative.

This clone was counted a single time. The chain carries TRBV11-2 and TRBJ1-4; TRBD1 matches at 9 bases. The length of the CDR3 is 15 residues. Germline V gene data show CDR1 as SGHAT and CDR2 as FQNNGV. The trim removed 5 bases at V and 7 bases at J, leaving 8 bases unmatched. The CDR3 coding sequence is TGTGCCAGCAGCCTAGCGGGGACAGGGATTGAAAAACTGTTTTTT. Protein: CASSLAGTGIEKLFF.

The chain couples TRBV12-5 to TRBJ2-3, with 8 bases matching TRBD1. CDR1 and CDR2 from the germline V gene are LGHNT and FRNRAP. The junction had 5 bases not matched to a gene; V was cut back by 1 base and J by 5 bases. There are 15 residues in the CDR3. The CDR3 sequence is CASGLGGQGKDTQYF. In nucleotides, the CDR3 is TGTGCTAGTGGTTTGGGTGGACAGGGAAAAGATACGCAGTATTTT.

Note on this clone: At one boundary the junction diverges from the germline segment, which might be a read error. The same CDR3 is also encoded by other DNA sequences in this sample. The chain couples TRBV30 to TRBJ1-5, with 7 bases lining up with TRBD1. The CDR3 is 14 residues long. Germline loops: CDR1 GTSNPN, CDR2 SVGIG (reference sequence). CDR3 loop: CAWSTRQGDQPQHF. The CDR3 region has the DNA TGTGCTTGGAGTACCCGACAGGGAGATCAGCCCCAGCATTTT.

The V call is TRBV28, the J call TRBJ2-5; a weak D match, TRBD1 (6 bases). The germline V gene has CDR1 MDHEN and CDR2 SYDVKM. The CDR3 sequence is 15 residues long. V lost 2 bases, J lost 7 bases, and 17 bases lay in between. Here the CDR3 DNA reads TGTGCCAGCAGTTTAGCATCAGGGGCGCGAAGGACCCAGTACTTC. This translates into CASSLASGARRTQYF. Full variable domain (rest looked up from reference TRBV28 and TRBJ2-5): DVKVTQSSRYLVKRTGEKVFLECVQDMDHENMFWYRQDPGLGLRLIYFSYDVKMKEKGDIPEGYSVSREKKERFSLILESASTNQTSMYLCASSLASGARRTQYFGPGTRLLVL.

This chain's CDR3 is CASSLSWANNEQFF. CDR3 coding DNA: TGTGCCAGCAGTTTATCGTGGGCGAACAATGAGCAGTTCTTC. V and J are TRBV27 and TRBJ2-1, with D unresolved. The germline gives CDR1 MNHEY, CDR2 SMNVEV (reference sequence). The CDR3 is 14 amino acids. With 0 bases removed from V and 5 bases from J, the gap between germline ends came to 8 bases.

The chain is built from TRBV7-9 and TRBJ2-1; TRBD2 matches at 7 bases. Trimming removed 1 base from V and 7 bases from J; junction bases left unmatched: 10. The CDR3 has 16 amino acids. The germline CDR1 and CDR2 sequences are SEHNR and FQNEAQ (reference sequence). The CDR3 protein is CASSLGAGGSRNEQFF. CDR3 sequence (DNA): TGTGCCAGCAGCTTAGGGGCTGGCGGGAGTAGAAATGAGCAGTTCTTC.

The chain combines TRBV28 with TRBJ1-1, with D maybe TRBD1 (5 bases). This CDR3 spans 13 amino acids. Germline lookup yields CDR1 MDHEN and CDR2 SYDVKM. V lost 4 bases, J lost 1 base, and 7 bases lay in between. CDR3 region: CASSSTENTEAFF. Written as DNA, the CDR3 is TGTGCCAGCAGTTCGACAGAGAACACTGAAGCTTTCTTT.

Here the CDR3 reads CASSELDEKLFF. CDR3 sequence (DNA): TGTGCCAGCAGTGAATTAGATGAAAAACTGTTTTTT. This rearrangement joins TRBV2 to TRBJ1-4, with D unresolved. Trimming removed 2 bases from V and 6 bases from J, with 4 bases in between. The CDR3 loop spans 12 amino acids. CDR1 is SNHLY, CDR2 FYNNEI, per germline.

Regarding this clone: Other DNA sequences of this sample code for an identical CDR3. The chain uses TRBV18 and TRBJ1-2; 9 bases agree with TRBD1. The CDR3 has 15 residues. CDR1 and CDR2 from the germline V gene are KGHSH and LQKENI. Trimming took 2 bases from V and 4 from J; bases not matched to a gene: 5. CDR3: CASSPGQGSSYGYTF. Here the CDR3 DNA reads TGTGCCAGCTCACCAGGACAGGGGTCCAGCTATGGCTACACCTTC.

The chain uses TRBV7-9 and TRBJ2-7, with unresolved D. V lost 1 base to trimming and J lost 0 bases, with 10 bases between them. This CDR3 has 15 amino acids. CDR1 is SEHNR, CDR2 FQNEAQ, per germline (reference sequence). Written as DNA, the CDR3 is TGTGCCAGCAGCTTAGATCAACAGAGCTCCTACGAGCAGTACTTC. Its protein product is CASSLDQQSSYEQYF.

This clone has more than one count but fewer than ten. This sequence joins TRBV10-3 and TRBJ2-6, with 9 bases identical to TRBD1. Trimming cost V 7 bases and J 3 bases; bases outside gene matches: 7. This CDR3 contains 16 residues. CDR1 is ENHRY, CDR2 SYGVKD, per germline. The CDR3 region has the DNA TGTGCCATCACCGGACAGGGGACGGGTGGGGCCAACGTCCTGACTTTC. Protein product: CAITGQGTGGANVLTF.

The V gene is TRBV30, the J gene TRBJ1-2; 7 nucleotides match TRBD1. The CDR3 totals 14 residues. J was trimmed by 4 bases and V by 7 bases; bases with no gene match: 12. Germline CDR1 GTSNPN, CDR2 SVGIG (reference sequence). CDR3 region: CASGDGGQVYGYTF. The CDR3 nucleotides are TGTGCCTCGGGGGATGGAGGACAGGTCTATGGCTACACCTTC.

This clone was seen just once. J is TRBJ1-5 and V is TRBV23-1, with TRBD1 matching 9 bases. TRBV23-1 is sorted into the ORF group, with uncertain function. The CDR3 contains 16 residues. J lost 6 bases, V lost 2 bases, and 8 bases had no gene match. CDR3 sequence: CASSQSQQGAIQPQHF. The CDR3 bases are TGCGCCAGCAGTCAAAGTCAACAGGGGGCGATTCAGCCCCAGCATTTT.

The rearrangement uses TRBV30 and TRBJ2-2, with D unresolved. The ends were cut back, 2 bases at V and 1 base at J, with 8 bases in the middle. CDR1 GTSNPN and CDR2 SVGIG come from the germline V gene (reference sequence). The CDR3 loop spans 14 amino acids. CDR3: CAWSRAWNTGELFF. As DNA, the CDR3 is TGTGCCTGGAGTCGCGCATGGAACACCGGGGAGCTGTTTTTT.

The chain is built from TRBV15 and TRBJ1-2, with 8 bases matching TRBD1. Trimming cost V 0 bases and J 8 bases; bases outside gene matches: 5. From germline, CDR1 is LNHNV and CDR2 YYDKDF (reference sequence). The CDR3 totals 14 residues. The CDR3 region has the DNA TGTGCCACCAGCAGAGATCAGGGGGCGCACGGCTACACCTTC. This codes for CATSRDQGAHGYTF.

In nucleotides, the CDR3 is TGTGCCAGCAGCCCTCGGCGATCCTGGGGGGGCGGGTCACCCCTCCACTTT. Translating it yields CASSPRRSWGGGSPLHF. The rearrangement uses TRBV7-8 and TRBJ1-6; possible D gene TRBD1, 6 bases. The CDR3 has 17 residues. CDR1 SGHVS and CDR2 FQNEAQ come from the germline V gene. The V and J ends lost 5 bases and 10 bases respectively, with 24 bases between them.

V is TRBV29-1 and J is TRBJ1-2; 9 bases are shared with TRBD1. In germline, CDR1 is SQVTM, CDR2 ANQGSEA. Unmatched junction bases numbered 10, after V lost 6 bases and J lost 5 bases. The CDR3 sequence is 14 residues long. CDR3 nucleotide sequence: TGCAGCGTCCCGGGACAGGGATCTCAGTATGGCTACACCTTC. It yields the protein CSVPGQGSQYGYTF.

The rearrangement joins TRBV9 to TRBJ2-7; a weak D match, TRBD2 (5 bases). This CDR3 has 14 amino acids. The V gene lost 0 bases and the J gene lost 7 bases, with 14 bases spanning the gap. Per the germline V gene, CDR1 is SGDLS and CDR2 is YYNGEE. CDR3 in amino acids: CASSVEVDSGEQYF. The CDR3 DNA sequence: TGTGCCAGCAGCGTAGAAGTGGACTCGGGTGAGCAGTACTTC.

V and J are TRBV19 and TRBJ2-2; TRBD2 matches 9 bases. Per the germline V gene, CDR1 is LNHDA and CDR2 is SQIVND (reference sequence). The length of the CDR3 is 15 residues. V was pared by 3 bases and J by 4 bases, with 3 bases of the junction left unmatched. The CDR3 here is CASSMVAGVTGELFF. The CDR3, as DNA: TGTGCCAGTAGTATGGTAGCGGGAGTCACCGGGGAGCTGTTTTTT.

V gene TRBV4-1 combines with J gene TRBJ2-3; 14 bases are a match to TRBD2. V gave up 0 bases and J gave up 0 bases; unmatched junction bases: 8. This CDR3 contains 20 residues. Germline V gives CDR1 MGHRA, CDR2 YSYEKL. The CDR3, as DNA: TGCGCCAGCAGCCAAGAGGGATGGACTAGCGGGAGGACGAGCACAGATACGCAGTATTTT. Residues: CASSQEGWTSGRTSTDTQYF.

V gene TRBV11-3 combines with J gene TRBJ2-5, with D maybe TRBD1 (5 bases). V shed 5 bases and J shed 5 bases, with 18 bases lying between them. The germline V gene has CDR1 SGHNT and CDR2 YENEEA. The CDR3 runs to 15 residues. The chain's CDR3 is CASSQGASLGETQYF. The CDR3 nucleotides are TGTGCCAGCAGCCAAGGGGCTTCCTTGGGGGAGACCCAGTACTTC.

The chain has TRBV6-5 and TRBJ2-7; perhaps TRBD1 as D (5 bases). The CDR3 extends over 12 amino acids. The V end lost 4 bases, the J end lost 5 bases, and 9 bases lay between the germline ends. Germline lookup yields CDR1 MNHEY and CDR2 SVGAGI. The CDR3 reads CASSFRGNEQYF. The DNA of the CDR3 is TGTGCCAGCAGTTTTAGGGGTAACGAGCAGTACTTC.

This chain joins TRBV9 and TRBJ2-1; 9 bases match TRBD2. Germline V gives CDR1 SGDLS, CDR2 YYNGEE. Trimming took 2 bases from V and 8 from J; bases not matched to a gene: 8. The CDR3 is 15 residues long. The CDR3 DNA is TGTGCCAGCAGCGTGACTACTAGCGGGTTCTATGAGCAGTTCTTC. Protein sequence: CASSVTTSGFYEQFF.